This T cell receptor (beta chain) was sequenced for a study of T cell clonotyping in hematopoietic cell transplantation. Broader study findings: Higher Inverse Simpson Index values in graft donor and pretransplant recipient predicted broader posttransplant TCR diversity. Pathologically expanded recipient clonotypes increased progressively from day 30 to day 180 as diversity fell. Cells were unsorted, so CD4 and CD8 contributions were not separated. At the given depth, recipient repertoires were over 97% de novo clonotypes.

The protocol was immunoSEQ multiplex PCR, while the TCRdb copy is restricted to in-frame clones and leaves out a portion. The sample has about 27,000 clones, around 95% seen once; the top ten hold approximately 1.5%. Trimming removed 5 bases from V and 0 bases from J, with 6 bases in between. This CDR3 has 12 amino acids. Germline CDR1 GTSNPN, CDR2 SVGIG (reference sequence). Regarding this clone: Its antigen is unknown.

The sample was peripheral blood mononuclear cells. The sequence was collected from a man aged 50-60 years in good health. Some clones in this sample may be carry-over from other donors' samples. The J gene is TRBJ2-3, the V gene TRBV30; D remains unclear. This chain's CDR3 is CAWGDSTDTQYF. The CDR3 coding sequence is TGTGCCTGGGGAGATAGCACAGATACGCAGTATTTT.